This T cell receptor beta chain derives from a study of T cells in Graves' hyperthyroidism and ophthalmopathy. Background on the study: Blood from the periphery was taken at initial diagnosis, before any treatment.

RNA transcripts gave rise to amplified TCR beta CDR3 regions. The TCR CDR3 was amplified in a first-round RT-PCR using the HTBI primer set. TCRdb used MiXCR to reprocess the multiplex PCR reads, holding one entry per CDR3 protein. Of under 350,000 distinct CDR3 sequences listed, around 20% are singletons. Used for diagnoses were clinical symptoms, serum thyroxine and TRAb, thyroid ultrasound and orbital computed tomography. V was shortened by 2 bases and J by 1 base, with 11 bases between the two germline ends. The CDR3 is 15 residues long. Germline V gives CDR1 MNHEY, CDR2 SVGAGI. Material for sequencing was blood. The chain is built from TRBV6-5 and TRBJ2-5, with D possibly being TRBD1 (5 bases). The receptor's source is a woman aged 50 to 60 with Graves' hyperthyroidism. This CDR3 reads CASSYEDRPQETQYF. Here the CDR3 DNA reads TGTGCCAGCAGTTACGAAGACAGACCCCAAGAGACCCAGTACTTC.